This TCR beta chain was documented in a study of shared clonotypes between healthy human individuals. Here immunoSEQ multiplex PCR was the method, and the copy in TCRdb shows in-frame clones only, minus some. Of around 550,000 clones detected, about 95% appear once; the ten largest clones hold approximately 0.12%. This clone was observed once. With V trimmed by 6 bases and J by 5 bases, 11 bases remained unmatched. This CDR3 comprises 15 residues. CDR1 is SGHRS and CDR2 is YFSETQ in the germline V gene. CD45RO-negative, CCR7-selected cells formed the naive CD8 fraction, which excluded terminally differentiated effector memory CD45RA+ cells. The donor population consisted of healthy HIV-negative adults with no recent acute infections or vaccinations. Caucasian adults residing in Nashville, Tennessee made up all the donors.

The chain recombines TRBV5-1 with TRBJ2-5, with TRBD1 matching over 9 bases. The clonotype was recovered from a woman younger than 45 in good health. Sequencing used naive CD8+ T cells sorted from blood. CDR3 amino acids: CASTIMGQGGETQYF. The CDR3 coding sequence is TGCGCCAGCACCATTATGGGACAGGGTGGGGAGACCCAGTACTTC.